These 18 T cell receptor beta chains were all obtained from the same sample, sequenced in a study of T cells expressing NK-cell markers. TCRdb re-called the 5' RACE reads; one entry per CDR3 protein, DNA not given. The specimen's table records 400,000 to 550,000 distinct CDR3 sequences. Sequenced input: blood T cells: a sorted CD56 or NKG2C T cell subset, CD4+ or CD8+ T cells, or bulk PBMC T cells (not recorded which). Receptor source: a woman between 18 and 70 years old in good health.

The CDR3 region is CASSLDWRVRPPSGANVLTF. V gene TRBV11-2 combines with J gene TRBJ2-6; no DNA is available, so the TRBD1 call from TCRdb remains unchecked. CDR3 size: 20 residues. Germline CDR1 reads SGHAT; CDR2 reads FQNNGV.

The chain is built from TRBV5-4 and TRBJ1-6; TCRdb proposes TRBD1, but this gene call is untestable without DNA. Germline CDR1 and CDR2: SGHNT and YYREEE (reference sequence). CDR3 length: 15 amino acids. CDR3 region: CASSLEVRGLSPLHF.

The rearrangement joins TRBV12-3 or TRBV12-4 to TRBJ1-2. The CDR3 spans 12 residues. CDR3 in amino acids: CASSPQWSGYTF.

The rearrangement uses TRBV4-3 and TRBJ2-1; TCRdb's D call of TRBD2 is untestable without DNA. Germline V gene data show CDR1 as LGHNA and CDR2 as YSLEER. This CDR3 has 15 amino acids. CDR3 residues: CASSLGLAGHNEQFF.

The chain carries TRBV15 and TRBJ2-1; TCRdb gives TRBD1 as the D gene, but with no DNA this cannot be confirmed. CDR1 is LNHNV and CDR2 is YYDKDF in the germline V gene (reference sequence). The CDR3 spans 12 residues. CDR3 sequence reads: CATGTGSRAPFF.

This chain uses TRBV12-3 or TRBV12-4 with TRBJ2-5; TCRdb's D call, TRBD2, is unchecked because there is no DNA. This CDR3 region has 12 residues. The CDR3 here is CASGLVRETQYF.

CDR3 region: CASSFKREGLRGTDTQYF. The chain joins TRBV6-1 to TRBJ2-3; the D call of TRBD2 rests on TCRdb alone, since no DNA is present to check it. This CDR3 is built from 18 residues. The germline gives CDR1 MNHNS, CDR2 SASEGT.

The chain combines TRBV27 with TRBJ2-7; TCRdb picks TRBD1, but there is no DNA to check that call. Germline CDR1 MNHEY, CDR2 SMNVEV (reference sequence). The CDR3 contains 14 residues. This CDR3 is CASSRSGRWYEQYF.

The chain recombines TRBV12-3 or TRBV12-4 with TRBJ2-7; TCRdb picks TRBD2, but there is no DNA to check that call. The CDR3 has 17 amino acids. CDR3 residues: CASSFIAGLTFSYEQYF.

The CDR3: CASSEQPGGVGSPLHF. The rearrangement links TRBV6-1 to TRBJ1-6; TCRdb lists TRBD1, though no DNA is available to test this call. This CDR3 contains 16 residues. Germline V CDR1 and CDR2: MNHNS, SASEGT.

CDR3 protein: CASIRPEGFNDGYTF. The chain employs TRBV6-2 or TRBV6-3 and TRBJ1-2. CDR3 length: 15 amino acids. Germline V lookup: CDR1 MNHEY, CDR2 SVGEGT.

The genes are TRBV27 and TRBJ2-1; TCRdb's assignment of TRBD1 cannot be checked, as there is no DNA. Germline assignment: CDR1 MNHEY and CDR2 SMNVEV (reference sequence). The CDR3 consists of 16 residues. CDR3: CASSFRGQPGYNEQFF.

The CDR3 reads CAWKLQGVMQAFF. V gene TRBV30 combines with J gene TRBJ1-1; TCRdb outputs TRBD1, but without DNA this stays unchecked. Germline V gene sequence: CDR1 GTSNPN, CDR2 SVGIG (reference sequence). CDR3 size: 13 residues.

CDR3 residues: CASSLQGRYTF. The V call is TRBV12-3 or TRBV12-4, the J call TRBJ1-2; TCRdb names TRBD1, which stays unverified in the absence of DNA. This CDR3 is built from 11 residues.

Here the CDR3 reads CASSPFSGAWDTEQFF. The chain couples TRBV4-2 to TRBJ2-1; lacking DNA, the TRBD2 call made by TCRdb goes unchecked. Per germline, CDR1 LGHNA and CDR2 YNFKEQ. This CDR3 contains 16 residues.

V gene TRBV4-1 combines with J gene TRBJ2-1. This CDR3 region has 12 residues. Germline V gives CDR1 MGHRA, CDR2 YSYEKL. The CDR3 is CASSQEGNEQFF.

The chain carries TRBV12-3 or TRBV12-4 and TRBJ1-2. CDR3 length: 14 amino acids. CDR3: CASSLAQGNYGYTF.

The chain links TRBV24-1 to TRBJ1-1; with no DNA, the TCRdb D assignment of TRBD1 cannot be verified. The CDR3 length is 13 residues. Looked up from germline, CDR1 is KGHDR and CDR2 is SFDVKD. CDR3 region: CATYRGTGTEAFF.